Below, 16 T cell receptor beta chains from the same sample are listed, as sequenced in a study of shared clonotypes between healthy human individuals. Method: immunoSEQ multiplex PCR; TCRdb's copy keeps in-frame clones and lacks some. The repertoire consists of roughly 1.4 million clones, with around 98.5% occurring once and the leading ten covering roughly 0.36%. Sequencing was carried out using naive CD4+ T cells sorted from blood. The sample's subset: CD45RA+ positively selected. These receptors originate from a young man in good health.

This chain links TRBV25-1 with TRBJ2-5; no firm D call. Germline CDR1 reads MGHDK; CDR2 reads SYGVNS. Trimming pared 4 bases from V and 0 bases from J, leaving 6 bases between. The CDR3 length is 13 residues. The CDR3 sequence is CASSGMDQETQYF. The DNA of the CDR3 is TGTGCCAGCAGTGGCATGGACCAAGAGACCCAGTACTTC.

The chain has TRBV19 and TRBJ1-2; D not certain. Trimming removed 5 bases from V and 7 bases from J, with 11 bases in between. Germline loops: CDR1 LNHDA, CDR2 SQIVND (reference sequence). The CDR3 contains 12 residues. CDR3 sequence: CASSGRKSGYTF. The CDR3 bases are TGTGCCAGTAGTGGACGGAAAAGTGGCTACACCTTC. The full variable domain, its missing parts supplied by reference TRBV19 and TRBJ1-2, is DGGITQSPKYLFRKEGQNVTLSCEQNLNHDAMYWYRQDPGQGLRLIYYSQIVNDFQKGDIAEGYSVSREKKESFPLTVTSAQKNPTAFYLCASSGRKSGYTFGSGTRLTVV.

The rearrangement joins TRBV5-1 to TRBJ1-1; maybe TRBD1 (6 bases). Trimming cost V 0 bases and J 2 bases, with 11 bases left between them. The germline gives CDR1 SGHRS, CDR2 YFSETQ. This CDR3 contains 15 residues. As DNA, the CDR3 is TGCGCCAGCAGCTTGGATGGGGGGGCAAACACTGAAGCTTTCTTT. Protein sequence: CASSLDGGANTEAFF.

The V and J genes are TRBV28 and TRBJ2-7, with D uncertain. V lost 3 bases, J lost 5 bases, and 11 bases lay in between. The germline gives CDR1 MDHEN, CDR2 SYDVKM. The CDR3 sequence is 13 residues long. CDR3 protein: CASSFTPRNEQYF. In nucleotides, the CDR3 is TGTGCCAGCAGTTTCACACCACGGAACGAGCAGTACTTC.

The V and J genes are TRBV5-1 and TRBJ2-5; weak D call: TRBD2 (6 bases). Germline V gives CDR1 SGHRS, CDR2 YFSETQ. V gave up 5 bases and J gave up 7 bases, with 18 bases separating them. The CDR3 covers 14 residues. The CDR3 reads CASSPGTPGGTQYF. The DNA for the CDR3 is TGCGCCAGCAGTCCCGGGACGCCCGGGGGGACCCAGTACTTC.

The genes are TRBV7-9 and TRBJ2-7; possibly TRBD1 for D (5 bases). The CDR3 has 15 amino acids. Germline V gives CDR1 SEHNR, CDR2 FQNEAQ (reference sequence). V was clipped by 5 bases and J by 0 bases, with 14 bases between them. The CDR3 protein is CASSHQGRDSYEQYF. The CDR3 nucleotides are TGTGCCAGCAGCCATCAGGGTAGAGACTCCTACGAGCAGTACTTC.

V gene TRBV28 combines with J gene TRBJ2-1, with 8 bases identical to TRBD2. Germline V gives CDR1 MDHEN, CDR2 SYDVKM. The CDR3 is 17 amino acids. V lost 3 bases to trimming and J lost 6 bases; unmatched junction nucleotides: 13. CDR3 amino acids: CASSLTGPGTSGNEQFF. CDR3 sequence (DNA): TGTGCCAGCAGTTTGACGGGACCAGGGACTAGTGGCAATGAGCAGTTCTTC.

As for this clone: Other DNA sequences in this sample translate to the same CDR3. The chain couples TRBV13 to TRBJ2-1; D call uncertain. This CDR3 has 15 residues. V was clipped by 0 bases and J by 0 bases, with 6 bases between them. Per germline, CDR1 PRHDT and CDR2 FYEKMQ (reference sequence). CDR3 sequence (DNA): TGTGCCAGCAGCTTAGGCCGAAGCTCCTACAATGAGCAGTTCTTC. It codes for CASSLGRSSYNEQFF.

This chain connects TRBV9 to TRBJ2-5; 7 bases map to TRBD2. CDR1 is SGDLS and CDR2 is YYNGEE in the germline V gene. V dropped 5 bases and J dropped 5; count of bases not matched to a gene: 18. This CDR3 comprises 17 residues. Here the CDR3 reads CASSVTSNVGGGETQYF. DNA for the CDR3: TGTGCCAGCAGTGTGACGTCTAATGTCGGGGGAGGGGAGACCCAGTACTTC.

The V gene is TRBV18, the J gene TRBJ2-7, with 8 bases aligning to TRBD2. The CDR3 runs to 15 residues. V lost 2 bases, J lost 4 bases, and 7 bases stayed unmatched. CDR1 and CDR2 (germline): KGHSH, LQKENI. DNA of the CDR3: TGTGCCAGCTCACCAGGGGGCGGGAGGCAATACGAGCAGTACTTC. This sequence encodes CASSPGGGRQYEQYF.

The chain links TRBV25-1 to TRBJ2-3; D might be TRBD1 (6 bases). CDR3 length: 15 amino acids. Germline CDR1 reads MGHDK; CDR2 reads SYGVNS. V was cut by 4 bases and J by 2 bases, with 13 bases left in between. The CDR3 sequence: CASSGYRAPTDTQYF. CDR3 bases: TGTGCCAGCAGTGGTTACAGGGCCCCCACAGATACGCAGTATTTT.

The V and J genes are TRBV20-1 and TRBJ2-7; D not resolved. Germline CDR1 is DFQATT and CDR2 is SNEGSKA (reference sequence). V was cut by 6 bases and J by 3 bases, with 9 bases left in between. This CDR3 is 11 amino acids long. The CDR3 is CSAKQIYEQYF. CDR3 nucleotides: TGCAGTGCCAAACAGATCTACGAGCAGTACTTC.

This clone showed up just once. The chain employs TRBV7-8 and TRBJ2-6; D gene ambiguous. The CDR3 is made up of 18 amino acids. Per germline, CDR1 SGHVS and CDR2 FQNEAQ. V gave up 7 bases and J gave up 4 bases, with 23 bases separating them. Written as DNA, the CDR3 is TGTGCCAGCACCCCTTCGCGGCTCCCCTTTACAGGGGCCAACGTCCTGACTTTC. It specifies CASTPSRLPFTGANVLTF.

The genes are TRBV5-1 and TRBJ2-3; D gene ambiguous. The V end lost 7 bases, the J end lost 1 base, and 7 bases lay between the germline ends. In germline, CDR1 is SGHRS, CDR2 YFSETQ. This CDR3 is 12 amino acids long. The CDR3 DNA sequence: TGCGCCAGCGGATCCCGCACAGATACGCAGTATTTT. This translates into CASGSRTDTQYF.

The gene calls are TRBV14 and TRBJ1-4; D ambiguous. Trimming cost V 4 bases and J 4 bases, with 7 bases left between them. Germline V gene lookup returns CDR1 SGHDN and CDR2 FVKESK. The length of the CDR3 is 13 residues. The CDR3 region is CASSRDINEKLFF. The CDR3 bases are TGTGCCAGCAGCCGGGATATTAATGAAAAACTGTTTTTT.

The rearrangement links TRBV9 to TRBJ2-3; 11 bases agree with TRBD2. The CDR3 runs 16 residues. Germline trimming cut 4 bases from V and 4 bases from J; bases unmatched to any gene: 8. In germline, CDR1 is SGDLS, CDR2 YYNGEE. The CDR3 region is CASSLTSGSGADTQYF. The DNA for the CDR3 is TGTGCCAGCAGCTTAACTAGCGGGAGTGGGGCAGATACGCAGTATTTT.